A selection of T cell receptor beta chains follows, all from one sample in a study of blood T cell repertoires in COVID-19. Clones were sequenced by immunoSEQ multiplex PCR, and TCRdb holds only the in-frame ones, with some missing. Of about 300,000 clones in the sample, around 84% were seen once. Sample: peripheral blood. These receptor sequences come from a human donor with COVID-19, enrolled during active disease. The donor label of this sample is uncertain. Both conserved end residues are part of each CDR3. D genes are given only for firm matches. Only some rows state a clone size, as once, few, many or a class for expanded clones.

cdr3_aa cdr3_nt j_call v_call d_call clone_size
CASALGLAGLNEQFF TGTGCCAGCGCCTTGGGCCTAGCGGGACTAAATGAGCAGTTCTTC TRBJ2-1 TRBV11-1 TRBD2 -
CASSFLSGSTDTQYF TGTGCCAGCAGTTTCCTTAGCGGGAGCACAGATACGCAGTATTTT TRBJ2-3 TRBV27 TRBD2 -
CASRAHTGGAGNTIYF TGTGCCAGTAGAGCACACACAGGGGGCGCCGGAAACACCATATATTTT TRBJ1-3 TRBV19 TRBD1 once
CAWSNSSNQPQHF TGTGCCTGGAGTAACAGCAGCAATCAGCCCCAGCATTTT TRBJ1-5 TRBV30 - -
CASGSGTGNTEAFF TGTGCTAGTGGTTCCGGGACTGGGAACACTGAAGCTTTCTTT TRBJ1-1 TRBV12-5 - -
CASSRGLAGERPDTQYF TGCGCCAGCTCCCGGGGGCTAGCGGGAGAACGTCCCGATACGCAGTATTTT TRBJ2-3 TRBV5-1 TRBD2 -
CASSLGQKETQYF TGTGCCAGCAGTTTAGGGCAGAAAGAGACCCAGTACTTC TRBJ2-5 TRBV12-3/TRBV12-4 - -
CALSGRITDTQYF TGTGCTCTTAGCGGCCGGATCACAGATACGCAGTATTTT TRBJ2-3 TRBV28 - -
CASSLAGFGYTF TGTGCCAGCAGCCTGGCAGGGTTCGGCTACACCTTC TRBJ1-2 TRBV12-3/TRBV12-4 - few
CASRGLTRGDEKLFF TGTGCCAGCAGGGGTCTAACTCGGGGGGATGAAAAACTGTTTTTT TRBJ1-4 TRBV6-5 - -
CASSLEWRGYTF TGTGCCAGCAGCTTGGAGTGGAGGGGCTACACCTTC TRBJ1-2 TRBV5-6 - -
CASSLVERREQYF TGTGCCAGCAGCTTAGTAGAGCGCCGCGAGCAGTACTTC TRBJ2-7 TRBV7-6 - -
CASSETVPTGVGETQYF TGTGCCAGCAGTGAAACCGTCCCCACAGGGGTAGGGGAGACCCAGTACTTC TRBJ2-5 TRBV6-1 TRBD1 -
CASSVGLLNEQFF TGTGCCAGCAGCGTAGGACTGCTCAATGAGCAGTTCTTC TRBJ2-1 TRBV9 - once
CSAVLADTEAFF TGCAGCGCTGTACTAGCGGACACTGAAGCTTTCTTT TRBJ1-1 TRBV29-1 - once
CASSQALTGELFF TGTGCCAGCAGCCAAGCCCTCACCGGGGAGCTGTTTTTT TRBJ2-2 TRBV3-1/TRBV3-2 - -
CASSLFPATETQYF TGTGCCAGCAGCTTGTTTCCAGCGACGGAGACCCAGTACTTC TRBJ2-5 TRBV5-4 - -
CASSYYTSRLSETQYF TGTGCCAGCAGTTACTACACTAGCCGTCTGTCGGAGACCCAGTACTTC TRBJ2-5 TRBV6-5 - -
CASSRPGQGGNSPLHF TGTGCCAGCAGTAGACCGGGACAGGGAGGTAATTCACCCCTCCACTTT TRBJ1-6 TRBV25-1 TRBD1 -
CASSLIQGGEAFF TGTGCCAGCAGCTTAATACAGGGCGGCGAAGCTTTCTTT TRBJ1-1 TRBV5-6 - -
CASSSARGQGFDQPQHF TGTGCCAGCAGTTCCGCCCGCGGACAGGGGTTCGATCAGCCCCAGCATTTT TRBJ1-5 TRBV27 TRBD1 -
CASSQEQGGNQPQHF TGCGCCAGCAGCCAAGAACAGGGAGGCAATCAGCCCCAGCATTTT TRBJ1-5 TRBV4-1 - -
CASSGGTLTDTQYF TGTGCCAGCAGCGGCGGGACTCTCACAGATACGCAGTATTTT TRBJ2-3 TRBV9 - -
CASSRQGFNQPQHF TGTGCCAGCAGTCGACAGGGATTCAATCAGCCCCAGCATTTT TRBJ1-5 TRBV28 TRBD1 -
CASSLQGGTNEKLFF TGCGCCAGCAGCTTGCAGGGGGGAACTAATGAAAAACTGTTTTTT TRBJ1-4 TRBV5-1 TRBD1 few
CASRKGQLDTQYF TGTGCCAGCAGAAAAGGACAGTTGGATACGCAGTATTTT TRBJ2-3 TRBV12-3/TRBV12-4 - -
CATSARANEQFF TGTGCCACCAGTGCCAGGGCCAATGAGCAGTTCTTC TRBJ2-1 TRBV24-1 - -